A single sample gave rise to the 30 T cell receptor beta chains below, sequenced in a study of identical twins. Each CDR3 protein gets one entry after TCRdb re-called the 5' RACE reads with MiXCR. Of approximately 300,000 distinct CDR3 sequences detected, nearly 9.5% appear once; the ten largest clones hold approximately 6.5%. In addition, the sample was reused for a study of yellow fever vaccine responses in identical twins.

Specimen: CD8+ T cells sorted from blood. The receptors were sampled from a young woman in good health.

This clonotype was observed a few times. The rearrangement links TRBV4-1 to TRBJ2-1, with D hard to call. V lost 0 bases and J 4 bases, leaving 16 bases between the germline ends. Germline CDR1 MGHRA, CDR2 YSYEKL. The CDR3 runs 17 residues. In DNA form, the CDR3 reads TGCGCCAGCAGCCAAGATCTCGGCCGACTTATGTACAATGAGCAGTTCTTC. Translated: CASSQDLGRLMYNEQFF.

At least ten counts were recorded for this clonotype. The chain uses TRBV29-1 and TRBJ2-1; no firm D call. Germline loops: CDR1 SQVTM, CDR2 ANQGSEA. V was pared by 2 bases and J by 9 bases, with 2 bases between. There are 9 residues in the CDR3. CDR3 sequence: CSVESEQFF. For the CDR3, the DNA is TGCAGCGTTGAAAGTGAGCAGTTCTTC.

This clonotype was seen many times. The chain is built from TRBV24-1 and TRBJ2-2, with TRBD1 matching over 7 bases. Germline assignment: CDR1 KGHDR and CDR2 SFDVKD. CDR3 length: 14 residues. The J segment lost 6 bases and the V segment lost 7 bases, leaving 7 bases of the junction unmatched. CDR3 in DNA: TGTGCCACCAGAAAAACAGGGGACCCCGGGGAGCTGTTTTTT. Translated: CATRKTGDPGELFF.

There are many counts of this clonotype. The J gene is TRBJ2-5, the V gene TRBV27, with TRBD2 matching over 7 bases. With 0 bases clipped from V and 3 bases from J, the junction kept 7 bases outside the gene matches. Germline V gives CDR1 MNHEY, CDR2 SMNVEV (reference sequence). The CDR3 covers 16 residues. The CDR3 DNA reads TGTGCCAGCAGTTTATCGCCCGGGACTACTGAAGAGACCCAGTACTTC. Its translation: CASSLSPGTTEETQYF.

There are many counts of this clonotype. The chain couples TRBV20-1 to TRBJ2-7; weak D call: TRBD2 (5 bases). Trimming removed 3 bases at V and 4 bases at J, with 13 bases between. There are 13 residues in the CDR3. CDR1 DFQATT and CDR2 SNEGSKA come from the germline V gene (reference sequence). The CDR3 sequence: CSASNSDWYEQYF. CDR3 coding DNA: TGCAGTGCTAGCAACTCGGACTGGTACGAGCAGTACTTC.

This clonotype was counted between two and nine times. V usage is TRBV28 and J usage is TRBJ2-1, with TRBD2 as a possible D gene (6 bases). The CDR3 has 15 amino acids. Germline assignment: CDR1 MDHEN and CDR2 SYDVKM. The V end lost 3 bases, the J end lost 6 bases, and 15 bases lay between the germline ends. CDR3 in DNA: TGTGCCAGCAGTTTGATGAATGGCGGGGTCAATGAGCAGTTCTTC. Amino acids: CASSLMNGGVNEQFF. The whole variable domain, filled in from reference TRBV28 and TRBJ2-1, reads DVKVTQSSRYLVKRTGEKVFLECVQDMDHENMFWYRQDPGLGLRLIYFSYDVKMKEKGDIPEGYSVSREKKERFSLILESASTNQTSMYLCASSLMNGGVNEQFFGPGTRLTVL.

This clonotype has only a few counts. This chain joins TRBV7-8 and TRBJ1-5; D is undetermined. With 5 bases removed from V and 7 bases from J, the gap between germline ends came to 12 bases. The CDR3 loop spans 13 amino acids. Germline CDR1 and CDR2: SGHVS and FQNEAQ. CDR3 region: CASSLGLGQPQHF. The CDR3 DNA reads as TGTGCCAGCAGCCTGGGGTTAGGGCAGCCCCAGCATTTT.

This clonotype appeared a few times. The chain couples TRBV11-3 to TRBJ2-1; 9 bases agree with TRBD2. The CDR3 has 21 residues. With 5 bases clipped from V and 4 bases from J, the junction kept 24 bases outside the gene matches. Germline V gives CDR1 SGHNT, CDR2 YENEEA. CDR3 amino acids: CASSHGGLAGVPGGIYNEQFF. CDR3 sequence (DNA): TGTGCCAGCAGCCACGGGGGTTTAGCGGGGGTCCCCGGGGGTATATACAATGAGCAGTTCTTC.

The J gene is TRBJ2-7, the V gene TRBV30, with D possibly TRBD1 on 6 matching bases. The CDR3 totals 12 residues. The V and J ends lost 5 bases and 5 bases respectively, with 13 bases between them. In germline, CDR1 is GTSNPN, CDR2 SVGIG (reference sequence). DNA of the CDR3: TGTGCCTGGGGTCCCAAGGGGGACGAGCAGTACTTC. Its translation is CAWGPKGDEQYF.

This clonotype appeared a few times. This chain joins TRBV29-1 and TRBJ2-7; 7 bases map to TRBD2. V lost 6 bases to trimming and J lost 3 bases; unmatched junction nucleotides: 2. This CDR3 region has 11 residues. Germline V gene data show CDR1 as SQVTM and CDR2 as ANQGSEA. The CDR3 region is CSVAGIYEQYF. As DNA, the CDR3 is TGCAGCGTAGCGGGGATCTACGAGCAGTACTTC.

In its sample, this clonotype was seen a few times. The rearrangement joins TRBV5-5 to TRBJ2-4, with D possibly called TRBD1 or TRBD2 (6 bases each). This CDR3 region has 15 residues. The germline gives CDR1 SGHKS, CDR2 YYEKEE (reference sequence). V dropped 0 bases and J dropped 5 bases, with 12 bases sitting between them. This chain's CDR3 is CASSLEGGLQNIQYF. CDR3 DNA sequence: TGTGCCAGCAGCTTGGAGGGGGGCCTCCAAAACATTCAGTACTTC. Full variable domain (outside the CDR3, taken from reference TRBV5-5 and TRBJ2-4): DAGVTQSPTHLIKTRGQQVTLRCSPISGHKSVSWYQQVLGQGPQFIFQYYEKEERGRGNFPDRFSARQFPNYSSELNVNALLLGDSALYLCASSLEGGLQNIQYFGAGTRLSVL.

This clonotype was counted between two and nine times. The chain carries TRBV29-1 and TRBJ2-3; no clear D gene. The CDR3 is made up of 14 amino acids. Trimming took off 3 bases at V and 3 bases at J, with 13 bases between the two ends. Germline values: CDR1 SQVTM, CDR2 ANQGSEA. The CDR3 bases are TGCAGCGTTGACCTCGATCTCTCAACAGATACGCAGTATTTT. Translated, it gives CSVDLDLSTDTQYF.

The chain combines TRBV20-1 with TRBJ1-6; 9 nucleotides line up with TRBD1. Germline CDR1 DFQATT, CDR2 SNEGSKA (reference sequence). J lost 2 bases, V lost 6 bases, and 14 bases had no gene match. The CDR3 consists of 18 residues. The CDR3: CSAVQGADRDPYNSPLHF. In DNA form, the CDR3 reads TGCAGTGCGGTACAGGGGGCGGATAGGGATCCCTATAATTCACCCCTCCACTTT.

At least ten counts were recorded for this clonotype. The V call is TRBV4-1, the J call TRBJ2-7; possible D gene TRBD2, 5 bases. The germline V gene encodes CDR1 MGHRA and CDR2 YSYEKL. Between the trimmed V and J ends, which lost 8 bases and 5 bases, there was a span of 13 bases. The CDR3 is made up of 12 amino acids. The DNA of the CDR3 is TGCGCCAGCCGGGGTAGCGCACACGAGCAGTACTTC. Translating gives CASRGSAHEQYF.

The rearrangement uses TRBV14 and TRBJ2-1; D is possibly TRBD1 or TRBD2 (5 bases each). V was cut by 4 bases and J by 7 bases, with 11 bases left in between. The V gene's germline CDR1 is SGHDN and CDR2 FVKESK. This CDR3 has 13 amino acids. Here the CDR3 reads CASSPGTLNEQFF. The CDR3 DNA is TGTGCCAGCAGCCCGGGGACGTTGAATGAGCAGTTCTTC.

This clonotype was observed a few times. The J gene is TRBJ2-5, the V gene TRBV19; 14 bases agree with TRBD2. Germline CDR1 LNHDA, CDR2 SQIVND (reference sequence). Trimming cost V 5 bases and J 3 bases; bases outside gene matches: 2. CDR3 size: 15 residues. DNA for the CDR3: TGTGCCAGTAGTGCGGGACTAGCGGGAGAAGAGACCCAGTACTTC. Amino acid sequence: CASSAGLAGEETQYF.

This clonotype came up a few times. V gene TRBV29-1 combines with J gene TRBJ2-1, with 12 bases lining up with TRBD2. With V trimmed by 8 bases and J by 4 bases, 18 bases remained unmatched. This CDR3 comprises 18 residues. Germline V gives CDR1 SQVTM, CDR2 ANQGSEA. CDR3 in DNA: TGCAGCACATTTATAGGGACTAGCGGGCGAGGGGTTTACAATGAGCAGTTCTTC. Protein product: CSTFIGTSGRGVYNEQFF.

This CDR3 reads CASSFHSLAGESYEQYF. The CDR3 nucleotides read TGTGCCAGTAGTTTCCATTCTTTAGCGGGAGAGTCCTACGAGCAGTACTTC. The rearrangement uses TRBV19 and TRBJ2-7; TRBD2 agrees at 9 bases. The CDR3 length is 17 residues. V shed 5 bases, J shed 1 base, and the junction held 12 bases outside the gene matches. Germline CDR1 LNHDA, CDR2 SQIVND (reference sequence).

The CDR3 nucleotides read TGCAGCGTTGAAGGTTACACCGGGGAGCTGTTTTTT. Amino acids: CSVEGYTGELFF. This chain uses TRBV29-1 with TRBJ2-2, with no clear D. This CDR3 region has 12 residues. V dropped 1 base and J dropped 3 bases, with 3 bases sitting between them. Germline V gene sequence: CDR1 SQVTM, CDR2 ANQGSEA.

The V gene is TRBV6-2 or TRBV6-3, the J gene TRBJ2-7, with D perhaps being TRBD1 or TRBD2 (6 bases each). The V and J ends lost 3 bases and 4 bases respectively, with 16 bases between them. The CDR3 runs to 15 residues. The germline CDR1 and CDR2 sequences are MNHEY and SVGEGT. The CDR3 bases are TGTGCCAGCAGTTATGCGGGACAACAAGGTTACGAGCAGTACTTC. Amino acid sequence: CASSYAGQQGYEQYF.

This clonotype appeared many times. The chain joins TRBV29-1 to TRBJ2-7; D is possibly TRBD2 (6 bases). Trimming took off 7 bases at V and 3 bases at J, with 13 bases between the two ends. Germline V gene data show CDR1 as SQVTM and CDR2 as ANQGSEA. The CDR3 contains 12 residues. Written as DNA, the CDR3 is TGCAGCGCGGGGGACGCCCTCTACGAGCAGTACTTC. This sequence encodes CSAGDALYEQYF.

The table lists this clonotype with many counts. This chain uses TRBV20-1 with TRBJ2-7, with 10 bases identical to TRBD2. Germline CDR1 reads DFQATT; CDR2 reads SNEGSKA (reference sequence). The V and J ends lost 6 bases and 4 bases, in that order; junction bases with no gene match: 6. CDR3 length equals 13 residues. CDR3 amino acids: CSATTSGSYEQYF. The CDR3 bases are TGCAGTGCCACGACTAGCGGGTCATACGAGCAGTACTTC.

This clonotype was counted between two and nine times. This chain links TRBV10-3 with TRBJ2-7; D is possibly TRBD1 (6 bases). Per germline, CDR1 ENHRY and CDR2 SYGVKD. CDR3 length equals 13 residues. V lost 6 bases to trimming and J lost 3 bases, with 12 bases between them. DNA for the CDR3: TGTGCCATCAGCAGGGGCCCCATCTACGAGCAGTACTTC. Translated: CAISRGPIYEQYF.

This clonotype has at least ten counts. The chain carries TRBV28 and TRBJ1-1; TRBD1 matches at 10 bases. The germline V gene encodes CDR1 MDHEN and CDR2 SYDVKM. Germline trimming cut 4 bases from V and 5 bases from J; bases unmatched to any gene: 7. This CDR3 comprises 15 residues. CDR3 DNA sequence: TGTGCCAGCAGTTCCGACAGGGGGCTTGAGACTGAAGCTTTCTTT. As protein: CASSSDRGLETEAFF.

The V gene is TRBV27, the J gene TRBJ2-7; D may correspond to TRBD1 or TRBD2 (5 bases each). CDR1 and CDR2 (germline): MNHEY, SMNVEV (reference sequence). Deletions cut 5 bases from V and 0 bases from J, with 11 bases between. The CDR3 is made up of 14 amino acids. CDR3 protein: CASSTGLNSYEQYF. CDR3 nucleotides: TGTGCCAGCAGTACAGGACTCAACTCCTACGAGCAGTACTTC.

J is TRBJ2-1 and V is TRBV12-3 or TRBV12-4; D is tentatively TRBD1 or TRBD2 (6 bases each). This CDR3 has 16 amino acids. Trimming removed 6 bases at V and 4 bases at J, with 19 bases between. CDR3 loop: CASSPMSEGGYNEQFF. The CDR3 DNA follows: TGTGCCAGCAGCCCAATGTCGGAGGGGGGTTACAATGAGCAGTTCTTC.

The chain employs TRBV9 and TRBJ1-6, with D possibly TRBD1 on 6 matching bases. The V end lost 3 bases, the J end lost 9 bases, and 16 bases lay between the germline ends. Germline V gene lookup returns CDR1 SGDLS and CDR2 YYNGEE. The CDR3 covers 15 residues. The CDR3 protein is CASSGAGEVGSPLHF. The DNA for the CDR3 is TGTGCCAGCAGCGGCGCAGGGGAGGTTGGTTCACCCCTCCACTTT. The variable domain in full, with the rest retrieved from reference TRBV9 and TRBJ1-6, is DSGVTQTPKHLITATGQRVTLRCSPRSGDLSVYWYQQSLDQGLQFLIQYYNGEERAKGNILERFSAQQFPDLHSELNLSSLELGDSALYFCASSGAGEVGSPLHFGNGTRLTVT.

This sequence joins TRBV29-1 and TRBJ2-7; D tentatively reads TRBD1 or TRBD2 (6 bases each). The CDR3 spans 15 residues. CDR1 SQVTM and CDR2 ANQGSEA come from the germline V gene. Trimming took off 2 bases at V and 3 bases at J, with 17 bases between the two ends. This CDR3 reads CSVEKTRGAGYEQYF. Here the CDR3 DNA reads TGCAGCGTTGAAAAAACGAGGGGGGCGGGCTACGAGCAGTACTTC.

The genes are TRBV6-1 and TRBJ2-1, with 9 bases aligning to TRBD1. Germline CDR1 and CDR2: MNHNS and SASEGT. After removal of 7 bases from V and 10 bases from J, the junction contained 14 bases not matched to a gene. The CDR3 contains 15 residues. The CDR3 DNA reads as TGTGCCAGCAACGTCCCGGGACAGGGTTCGGGAGAGCAGTTCTTC. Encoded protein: CASNVPGQGSGEQFF.

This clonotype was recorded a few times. CDR3 residues: CASSPPLAGDTDTQYF. The CDR3 region has the DNA TGTGCCAGCTCACCCCCACTAGCGGGGGACACAGATACGCAGTATTTT. J is TRBJ2-3 and V is TRBV18; 11 positions match TRBD2. The CDR3 runs to 16 residues. CDR1 is KGHSH and CDR2 is LQKENI in the germline V gene. J gave up 2 bases and V 3 bases, and 4 bases lay outside the gene matches. Full variable domain (rest looked up from reference TRBV18 and TRBJ2-3): NAGVMQNPRHLVRRRGQEARLRCSPMKGHSHVYWYRQLPEEGLKFMVYLQKENIIDESGMPKERFSAEFPKEGPSILRIQQVVRGDSAAYFCASSPPLAGDTDTQYFGPGTRLTVL.